This T cell receptor beta chain emerged from a study of STAT3 mutations in large granular lymphocyte leukemia. Study summary: Among longitudinally sequenced T-LGLL patients, roughly half had canonical activating STAT3 mutations detected.

Germline loops: CDR1 MNHEY, CDR2 SMNVEV (reference sequence). The CDR3 sequence is 12 residues long. Between the trimmed V and J ends, which lost 4 bases and 2 bases, there was a span of 2 bases. The repertoire was sequenced with immunoSEQ multiplex PCR; TCRdb's copy has only in-frame clones and lacks some. The sample has about 15,000 clones; under 95% are singletons. General observations from the study: Every T-LGLL patient had at least one immunodominant TCRbeta clonotype.

Details on this clone: What it binds is not known.

V usage is TRBV27 and J usage is TRBJ2-2; D unclear. The origin of this receptor is a man aged 35 to 55 with T-cell large granular lymphocyte leukemia. Some clones in this sample may be carry-over from other donors' samples. The sample consisted of peripheral blood mononuclear cells. The CDR3 nucleotides read TGTGCCAGCAGTTATAACACCGGGGAGCTGTTTTTT. It translates to CASSYNTGELFF.